A single sample is the source of the 18 T cell receptor beta chains below, sequenced in a study of identifying expanded T cells in peripheral blood. The protocol was immunoSEQ multiplex PCR, while the TCRdb copy is restricted to in-frame clones and leaves out a portion. The table records tens of thousands of clones, over 75% of them present only once. The sample taken for sequencing was blood. These receptors were collected from a person aged 18 to 70 in good health.

The chain recombines TRBV6-4 with TRBJ2-3; 8 nucleotides line up with TRBD2. The CDR3 is made up of 15 amino acids. V shed 3 bases and J 0 bases; nucleotides not matched to a gene: 2. The germline V gene encodes CDR1 MRHNA and CDR2 SNTAGT. CDR3 sequence: CASSEASGSTDTQYF. CDR3 DNA: TGTGCCAGCAGTGAGGCTAGCGGGAGCACAGATACGCAGTATTTT.

This chain links TRBV5-1 with TRBJ2-7, with no clear D. CDR3 size: 13 residues. The germline V gene has CDR1 SGHRS and CDR2 YFSETQ. The V and J ends lost 0 bases and 9 bases respectively, with 13 bases between them. The CDR3 nucleotides are TGCGCCAGCAGCTTGGACAGCTCCTTGGTGCAGTACTTC. Amino acid sequence: CASSLDSSLVQYF.

CDR3 protein: CASSSRTAWTGNTIYF. The CDR3 DNA follows: TGTGCCAGCAGTTCGCGGACAGCGTGGACTGGAAACACCATATATTTT. The V gene is TRBV28, the J gene TRBJ1-3; D is possibly TRBD1 (6 bases). CDR1 is MDHEN and CDR2 is SYDVKM in the germline V gene. V was cut by 4 bases and J by 2 bases, with 15 bases left in between. The CDR3 runs 16 residues.

This clone was observed a single time. The chain has TRBV28 and TRBJ2-7; TRBD1 agrees at 11 bases. Germline-derived CDR1 and CDR2 are MDHEN and SYDVKM. The CDR3 has 14 residues. Trimming removed 5 bases from V and 4 bases from J; junction bases left unmatched: 4. This CDR3 is CASSVGQGAYEQYF. The DNA for the CDR3 is TGTGCCAGCAGTGTCGGACAGGGGGCTTACGAGCAGTACTTC.

The chain combines TRBV28 with TRBJ2-3, with D perhaps matching TRBD1 (6 bases). The CDR3 totals 15 residues. The V gene lost 3 bases and the J gene lost 1 base, with 11 bases spanning the gap. Germline CDR1 reads MDHEN; CDR2 reads SYDVKM. The CDR3 DNA reads as TGTGCCAGCAGTTTCAGCAGGGGTGGCACAGATACGCAGTATTTT. Its protein is CASSFSRGGTDTQYF.

The gene calls are TRBV19 and TRBJ1-2; D not resolved. V was clipped by 6 bases and J by 4 bases, with 21 bases between them. The CDR3 is 16 residues long. CDR1 and CDR2 (germline): LNHDA, SQIVND (reference sequence). CDR3 sequence reads: CASSPLSRGGSYGYTF. CDR3 DNA: TGTGCCAGTAGCCCCCTCAGCCGGGGAGGGAGCTATGGCTACACCTTC.

The rearrangement links TRBV11-2 to TRBJ2-7; 7 bases map to TRBD2. V trimming: 1 base; J trimming: 4 bases; junction bases outside the gene matches: 7. Germline V CDR1 and CDR2: SGHAT, FQNNGV. The length of the CDR3 is 15 residues. CDR3 in amino acids: CASSLAWGGGYEQYF. DNA of the CDR3: TGTGCCAGCAGCTTAGCGTGGGGGGGTGGATACGAGCAGTACTTC.

This chain connects TRBV18 to TRBJ2-2, with D possibly being TRBD1 or TRBD2 (6 bases each). Germline CDR1 KGHSH, CDR2 LQKENI. V shed 3 bases and J shed 0 bases, with 11 bases lying between them. This CDR3 comprises 16 residues. CDR3 sequence reads: CASSPNGGSNTGELFF. CDR3 coding DNA: TGTGCCAGCTCACCTAACGGGGGCTCGAACACCGGGGAGCTGTTTTTT. Supplemented by reference TRBV18 and TRBJ2-2, the full variable domain reads NAGVMQNPRHLVRRRGQEARLRCSPMKGHSHVYWYRQLPEEGLKFMVYLQKENIIDESGMPKERFSAEFPKEGPSILRIQQVVRGDSAAYFCASSPNGGSNTGELFFGEGSRLTVL.

The genes are TRBV11-2 and TRBJ2-7, with 9 bases lining up with TRBD1. V dropped 8 bases and J dropped 2; count of bases not matched to a gene: 7. The CDR3 has 14 amino acids. Germline lookup yields CDR1 SGHAT and CDR2 FQNNGV. CDR3 loop: CASRPQGAAYEQYF. The CDR3 coding sequence is TGTGCCAGCCGCCCACAGGGGGCCGCCTACGAGCAGTACTTC.

The CDR3, as DNA: TGTGCCAACCTAGAGCTGTTTTTT. Translating gives CANLELFF. The gene calls are TRBV3-1 (or the pseudogene TRBV3-2) and TRBJ2-2; D is unresolved. This CDR3 contains 8 residues. V was trimmed by 10 bases and J by 11 bases, leaving 5 bases between them. Germline loops: CDR1 LGHDT, CDR2 YNNKEL (reference sequence).

The chain recombines TRBV6-6 with TRBJ2-7; TRBD2 matches at 10 bases. V trimming: 7 bases; J trimming: 10 bases; junction bases outside the gene matches: 16. Looked up from germline, CDR1 is MNHNY and CDR2 is SVGAGI (reference sequence). The CDR3 consists of 15 residues. CDR3 amino acids: CASTLLPLAGVGQYF. The CDR3 region has the DNA TGTGCCAGCACCCTACTTCCCCTAGCGGGGGTAGGACAGTACTTC.

The chain carries TRBV27 and TRBJ2-2; D is ambiguous. The CDR3 covers 13 residues. Per germline, CDR1 MNHEY and CDR2 SMNVEV (reference sequence). V was clipped by 7 bases and J by 1 base, with 7 bases between them. CDR3 nucleotides: TGTGCCAGCAATCCGGGGAACACCGGGGAGCTGTTTTTT. This gives the protein CASNPGNTGELFF.

V usage is TRBV6-5 and J usage is TRBJ1-1, with unresolved D. Germline lookup yields CDR1 MNHEY and CDR2 SVGAGI. V was pared by 6 bases and J by 4 bases, with 9 bases between. CDR3 length equals 12 residues. CDR3 nucleotides: TGTGCCAGCAGGGGGAAGGGCACTGAAGCTTTCTTT. Protein sequence: CASRGKGTEAFF.

This chain connects TRBV28 to TRBJ1-5; D is uncertain. The germline gives CDR1 MDHEN, CDR2 SYDVKM. The CDR3 contains 17 residues. V was shortened by 2 bases and J by 7 bases, with 21 bases between the two germline ends. CDR3 coding DNA: TGTGCCAGCAGTTTAATCCCCGGAACACCGATGGGACAGCCCCAGCATTTT. Encoded protein: CASSLIPGTPMGQPQHF.

This chain uses TRBV6-6 with TRBJ2-2, with TRBD1 identical over 9 bases. Unmatched junction bases numbered 5, after V lost 6 bases and J lost 3 bases. The CDR3 runs to 15 residues. Germline V lookup: CDR1 MNHNY, CDR2 SVGAGI (reference sequence). The chain's CDR3 is CASRRTGADTGELFF. CDR3 in DNA: TGTGCCAGCAGAAGGACAGGGGCTGACACCGGGGAGCTGTTTTTT.

V gene TRBV7-3 combines with J gene TRBJ2-2; D is perhaps TRBD1 (5 bases). Germline V gene sequence: CDR1 SGHTA, CDR2 FQGTGA. Trimming stripped 5 bases from V and 1 base from J, with 8 bases between. This CDR3 comprises 14 residues. This chain's CDR3 is CASSLGQNTGELFF. The CDR3, as DNA: TGTGCCAGCAGCCTTGGACAGAACACCGGGGAGCTGTTTTTT. Using reference TRBV7-3 and TRBJ2-2 for the parts outside the CDR3, the full variable domain is GAGVSQTPSNKVTEKGKYVELRCDPISGHTALYWYRQSLGQGPEFLIYFQGTGAADDSGLPNDRFFAVRPEGSVSTLKIQRTERGDSAVYLCASSLGQNTGELFFGEGSRLTVL.

The V and J genes are TRBV2 and TRBJ2-5; 8 bases map to TRBD1. The V gene end was trimmed by 7 bases and the J gene end by 6 bases; junction bases not matched to a gene: 4. The length of the CDR3 is 12 residues. Germline lookup yields CDR1 SNHLY and CDR2 FYNNEI. The CDR3 region has the DNA TGTGCCAGCAATACAGGGGGAAAGACCCAGTACTTC. Its translation is CASNTGGKTQYF.

This chain uses TRBV7-2 with TRBJ2-7; D is possibly TRBD1 (7 bases). Germline V CDR1 and CDR2: SGHTA, FQGNSA. With 3 bases removed from V and 4 bases from J, the gap between germline ends came to 19 bases. This CDR3 spans 16 amino acids. The CDR3 DNA follows: TGTGCCAGCAGCTTCCCAAACCAGGGGGGACCTTACGAGCAGTACTTC. Translation gives CASSFPNQGGPYEQYF.